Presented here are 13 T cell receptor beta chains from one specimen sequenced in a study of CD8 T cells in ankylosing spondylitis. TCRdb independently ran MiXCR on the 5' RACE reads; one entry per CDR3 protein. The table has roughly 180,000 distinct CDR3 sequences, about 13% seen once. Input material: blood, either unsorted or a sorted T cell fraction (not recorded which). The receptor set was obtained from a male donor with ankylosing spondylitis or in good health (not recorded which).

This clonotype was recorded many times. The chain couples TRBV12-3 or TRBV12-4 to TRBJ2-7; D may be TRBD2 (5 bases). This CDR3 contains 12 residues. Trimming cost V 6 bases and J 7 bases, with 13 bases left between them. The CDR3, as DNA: TGTGCCAGCAGCGGGATGAGTCGGGAGCAGTACTTC. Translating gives CASSGMSREQYF.

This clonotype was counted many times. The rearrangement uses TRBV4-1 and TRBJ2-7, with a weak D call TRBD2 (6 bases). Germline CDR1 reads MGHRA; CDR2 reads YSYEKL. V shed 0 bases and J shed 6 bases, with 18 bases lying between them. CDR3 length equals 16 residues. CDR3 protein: CASSQESGGIGGEQYF. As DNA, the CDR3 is TGCGCCAGCAGCCAAGAGTCTGGGGGGATAGGAGGCGAGCAGTACTTC.

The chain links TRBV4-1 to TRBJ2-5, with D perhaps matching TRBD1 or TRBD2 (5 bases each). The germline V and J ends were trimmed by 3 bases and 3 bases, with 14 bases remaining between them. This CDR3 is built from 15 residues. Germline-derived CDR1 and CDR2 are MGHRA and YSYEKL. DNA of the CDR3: TGCGCCAGCAGCCAGGGGGACCGGGTAGAAGAGACCCAGTACTTC. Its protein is CASSQGDRVEETQYF.

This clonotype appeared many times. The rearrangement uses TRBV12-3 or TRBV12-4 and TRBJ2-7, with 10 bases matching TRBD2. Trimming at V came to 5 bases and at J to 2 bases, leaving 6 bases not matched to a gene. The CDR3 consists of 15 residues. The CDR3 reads CASSPLAGVTYEQYF. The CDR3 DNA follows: TGTGCCAGCAGTCCCCTAGCGGGGGTTACCTACGAGCAGTACTTC.

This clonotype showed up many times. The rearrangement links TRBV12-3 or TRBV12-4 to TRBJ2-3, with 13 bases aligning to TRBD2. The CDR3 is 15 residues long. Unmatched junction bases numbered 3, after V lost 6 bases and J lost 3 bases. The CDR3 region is CASRGLAGRTDTQYF. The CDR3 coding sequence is TGTGCCAGCAGGGGACTAGCGGGAAGGACAGATACGCAGTATTTT.

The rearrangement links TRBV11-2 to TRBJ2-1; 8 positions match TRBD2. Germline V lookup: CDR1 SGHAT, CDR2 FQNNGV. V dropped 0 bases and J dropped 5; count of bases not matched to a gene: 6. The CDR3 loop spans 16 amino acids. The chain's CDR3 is CASSLDYRGGHNEQFF. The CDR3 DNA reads TGTGCCAGCAGCTTAGATTACCGGGGGGGTCACAATGAGCAGTTCTTC. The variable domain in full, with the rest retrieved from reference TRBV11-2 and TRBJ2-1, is EAGVAQSPRYKIIEKRQSVAFWCNPISGHATLYWYQQILGQGPKLLIQFQNNGVVDDSQLPKDRFSAERLKGVDSTLKIQPAKLEDSAVYLCASSLDYRGGHNEQFFGPGTRLTVL.

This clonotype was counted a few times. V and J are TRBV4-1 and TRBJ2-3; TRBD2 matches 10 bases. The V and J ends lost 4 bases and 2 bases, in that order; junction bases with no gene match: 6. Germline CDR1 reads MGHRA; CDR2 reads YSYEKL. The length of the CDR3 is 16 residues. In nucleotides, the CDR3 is TGCGCCAGCAGCCGCGGACTAGCGGAGAACACAGATACGCAGTATTTT. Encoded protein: CASSRGLAENTDTQYF.

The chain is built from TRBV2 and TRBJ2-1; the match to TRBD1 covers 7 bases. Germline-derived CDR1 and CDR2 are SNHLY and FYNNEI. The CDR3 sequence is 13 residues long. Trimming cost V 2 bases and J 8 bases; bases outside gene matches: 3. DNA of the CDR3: TGTGCCAGCAGTGAAATAGGACAGGATGAGCAGTTCTTC. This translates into CASSEIGQDEQFF. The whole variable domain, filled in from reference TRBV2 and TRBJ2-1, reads EPEVTQTPSHQVTQMGQEVILRCVPISNHLYFYWYRQILGQKVEFLVSFYNNEISEKSEIFDDQFSVERPDGSNFTLKIRSTKLEDSAMYFCASSEIGQDEQFFGPGTRLTVL.

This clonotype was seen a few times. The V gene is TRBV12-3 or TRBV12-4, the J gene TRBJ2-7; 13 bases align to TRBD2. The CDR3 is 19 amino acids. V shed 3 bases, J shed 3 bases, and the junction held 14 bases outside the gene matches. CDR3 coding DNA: TGTGCCAGCAGTTTTACGGGACTAGCGGGGCACCAACCTGACTACGAGCAGTACTTC. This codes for CASSFTGLAGHQPDYEQYF.

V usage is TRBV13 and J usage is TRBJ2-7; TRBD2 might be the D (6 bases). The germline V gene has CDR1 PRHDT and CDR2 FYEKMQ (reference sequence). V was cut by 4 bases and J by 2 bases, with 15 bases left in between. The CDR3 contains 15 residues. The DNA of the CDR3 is TGTGCCAGCAGCTACCGGGGCGCGGGAACCTACGAGCAGTACTTC. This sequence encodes CASSYRGAGTYEQYF.

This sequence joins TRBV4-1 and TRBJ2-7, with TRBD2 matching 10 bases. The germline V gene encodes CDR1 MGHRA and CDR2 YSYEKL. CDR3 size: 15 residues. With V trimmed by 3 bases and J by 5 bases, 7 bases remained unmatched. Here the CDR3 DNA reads TGCGCCAGCAGCCAGCCGGGACTAGCGAAAAACGAGCAGTACTTC. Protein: CASSQPGLAKNEQYF.

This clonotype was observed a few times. CDR3 loop: CASSSRDHNEQFF. The CDR3 nucleotides are TGTGCCAGCAGCAGCCGGGACCACAATGAGCAGTTCTTC. The V call is TRBV7-9, the J call TRBJ2-1; D tentatively reads TRBD1 or TRBD2 (5 bases each). The germline V and J ends were trimmed by 5 bases and 5 bases, with 10 bases remaining between them. Germline CDR1 is SEHNR and CDR2 is FQNEAQ (reference sequence). The CDR3 extends over 13 amino acids. Supplemented by reference TRBV7-9 and TRBJ2-1, the full variable domain reads DTGVSQNPRHKITKRGQNVTFRCDPISEHNRLYWYRQTLGQGPEFLTYFQNEAQLEKSRLLSDRFSAERPKGSFSTLEIQRTEQGDSAMYLCASSSRDHNEQFFGPGTRLTVL.

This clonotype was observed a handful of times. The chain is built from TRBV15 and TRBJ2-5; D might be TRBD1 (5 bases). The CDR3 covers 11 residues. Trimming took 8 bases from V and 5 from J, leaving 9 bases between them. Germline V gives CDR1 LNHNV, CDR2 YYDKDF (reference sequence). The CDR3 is CATQGGETQYF. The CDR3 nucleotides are TGTGCCACCCAGGGTGGTGAGACCCAGTACTTC.